The entry that follows covers one TCR beta chain sequence. This clone's antigen is unknown. No DNA is shown, since the ends of the CDR3 on it are uncertain; the CDR3 is the one TCRdb lists. This specimen comes from a study of technical replicates of blood from four donors (dated by TCRdb to about 2017). The method behind the library was the immunoSEQ multiplex PCR assay. TCRdb retrieved this table from immuneACCESS and kept in-frame rearrangements only. Not all clones are present; in checked studies, unresolved V genes account for under half, and no reason is known for the remainder. A total of roughly 70,000 clones appear in this sample, 90% to 95% of them only once. Roughly 5% of the sample lies in the top ten. Counted from cysteine to phenylalanine, this CDR3 has 15 amino acids. From the germline V gene, CDR1 is MNHEY and CDR2 is SVGAGI.

The clonotype comes from a human donor in good health. Some clones in this sample may be carry-over from other donors' samples. Sequenced: PBMCs. The chain couples TRBV6-5 to TRBJ2-7; the table's D call TRBD2 went unverified against the DNA. The CDR3 region reads CASSSSSGSSYEQYF.